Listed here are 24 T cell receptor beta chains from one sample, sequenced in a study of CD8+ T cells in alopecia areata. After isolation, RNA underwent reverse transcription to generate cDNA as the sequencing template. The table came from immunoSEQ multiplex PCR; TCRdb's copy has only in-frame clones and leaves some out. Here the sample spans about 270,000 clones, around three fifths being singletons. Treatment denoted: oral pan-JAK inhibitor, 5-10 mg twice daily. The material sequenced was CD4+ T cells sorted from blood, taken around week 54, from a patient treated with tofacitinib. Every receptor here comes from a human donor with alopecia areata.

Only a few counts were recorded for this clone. In DNA, the CDR3 is TGTGCCAGCAGCTTGCGACAGAGAGAAGCTTTCTTT. This translates into CASSLRQREAFF. This chain connects TRBV7-9 to TRBJ1-1; tentative D call: TRBD1 (5 bases). Germline CDR1 SEHNR, CDR2 FQNEAQ (reference sequence). V lost 3 bases to trimming and J lost 8 bases, with 10 bases between them. There are 12 residues in the CDR3.

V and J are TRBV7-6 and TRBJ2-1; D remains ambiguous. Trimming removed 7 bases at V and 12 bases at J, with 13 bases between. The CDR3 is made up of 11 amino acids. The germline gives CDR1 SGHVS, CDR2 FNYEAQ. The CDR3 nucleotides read TGTGCCAGCAATAAGGATAGTCCGCAGTTCTTC. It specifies CASNKDSPQFF. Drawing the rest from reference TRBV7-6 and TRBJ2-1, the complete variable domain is GAGVSQSPRYKVTKRGQDVALRCDPISGHVSLYWYRQALGQGPEFLTYFNYEAQQDKSGLPNDRFSAERPEGSISTLTIQRTEQRDSAMYRCASNKDSPQFFGPGTRLTVL.

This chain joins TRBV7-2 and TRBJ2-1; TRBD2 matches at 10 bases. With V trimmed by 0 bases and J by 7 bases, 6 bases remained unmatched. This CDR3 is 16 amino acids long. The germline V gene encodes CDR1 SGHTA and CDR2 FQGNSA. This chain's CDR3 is CASSLASGGNPNEQFF. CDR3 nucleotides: TGTGCCAGCAGCTTAGCTAGCGGGGGGAATCCAAATGAGCAGTTCTTC.

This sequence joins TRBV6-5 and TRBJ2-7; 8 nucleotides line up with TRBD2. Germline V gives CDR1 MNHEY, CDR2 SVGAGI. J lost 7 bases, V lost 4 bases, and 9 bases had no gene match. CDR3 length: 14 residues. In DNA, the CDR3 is TGTGCCAGCAGTTCCGGGGGGGCATCCGAAGAGCAGTACTTC. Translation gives CASSSGGASEEQYF.

For the CDR3, the DNA is TGTGCCACTGGGAGGGGATCCTACGAGCAGTACTTC. It encodes CATGRGSYEQYF. V and J are TRBV6-6 and TRBJ2-7; 7 bases agree with TRBD2. The CDR3 spans 12 residues. The V gene's germline CDR1 is MNHNY and CDR2 SVGAGI (reference sequence). Trimming removed 10 bases from V and 1 base from J; junction bases left unmatched: 4.

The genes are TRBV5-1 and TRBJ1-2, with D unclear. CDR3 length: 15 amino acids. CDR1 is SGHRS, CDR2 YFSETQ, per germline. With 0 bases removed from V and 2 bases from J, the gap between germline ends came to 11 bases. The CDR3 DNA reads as TGCGCCAGCAGCTTGGCGGGCCCGGCCAACTATGGCTACACCTTC. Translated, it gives CASSLAGPANYGYTF.

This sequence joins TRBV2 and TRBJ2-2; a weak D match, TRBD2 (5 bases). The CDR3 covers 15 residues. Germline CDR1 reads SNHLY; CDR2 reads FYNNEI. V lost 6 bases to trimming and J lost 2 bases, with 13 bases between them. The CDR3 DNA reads TGTGCCAGCAGCGCCTTGGGGAGAAACACCGGGGAGCTGTTTTTT. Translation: CASSALGRNTGELFF.

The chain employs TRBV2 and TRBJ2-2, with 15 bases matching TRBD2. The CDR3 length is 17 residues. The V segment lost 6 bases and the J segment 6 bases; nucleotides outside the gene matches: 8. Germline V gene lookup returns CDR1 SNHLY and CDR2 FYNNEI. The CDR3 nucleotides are TGTGCCAGCAGCCCTTATCGGACTAGCGGGGGGGCCGGGGAGCTGTTTTTT. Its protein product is CASSPYRTSGGAGELFF.

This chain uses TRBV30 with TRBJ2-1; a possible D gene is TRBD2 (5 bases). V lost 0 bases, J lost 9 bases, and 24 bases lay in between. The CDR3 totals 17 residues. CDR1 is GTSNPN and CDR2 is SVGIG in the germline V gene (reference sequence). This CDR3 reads CAWSVGPAGISYGEQFF. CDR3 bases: TGTGCCTGGAGTGTAGGGCCCGCCGGGATCAGTTATGGTGAGCAGTTCTTC. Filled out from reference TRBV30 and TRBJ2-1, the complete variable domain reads SQTIHQWPATLVQPVGSPLSLECTVEGTSNPNLYWYRQAAGRGLQLLFYSVGIGQISSEVPQNLSASRPQDRQFILSSKKLLLSDSGFYLCAWSVGPAGISYGEQFFGPGTRLTVL.

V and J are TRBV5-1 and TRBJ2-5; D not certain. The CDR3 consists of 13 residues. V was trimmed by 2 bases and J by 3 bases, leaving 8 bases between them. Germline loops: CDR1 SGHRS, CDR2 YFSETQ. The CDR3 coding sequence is TGCGCCAGCAGCTTTGGCCGGAAAGAGACCCAGTACTTC. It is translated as CASSFGRKETQYF.

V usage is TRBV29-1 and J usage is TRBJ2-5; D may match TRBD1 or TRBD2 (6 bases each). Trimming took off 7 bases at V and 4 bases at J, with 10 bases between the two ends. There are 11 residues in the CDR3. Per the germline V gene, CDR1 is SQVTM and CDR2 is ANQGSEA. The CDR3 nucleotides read TGCAGCGGGGGGGCAGCAGAGACCCAGTACTTC. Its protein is CSGGAAETQYF.

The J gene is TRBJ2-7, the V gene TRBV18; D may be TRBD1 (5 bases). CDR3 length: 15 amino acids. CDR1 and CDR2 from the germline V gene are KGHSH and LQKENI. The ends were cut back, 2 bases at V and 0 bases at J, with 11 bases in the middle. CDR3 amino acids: CASSPAGISSYEQYF. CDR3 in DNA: TGTGCCAGCTCACCAGCAGGGATCAGCTCCTACGAGCAGTACTTC.

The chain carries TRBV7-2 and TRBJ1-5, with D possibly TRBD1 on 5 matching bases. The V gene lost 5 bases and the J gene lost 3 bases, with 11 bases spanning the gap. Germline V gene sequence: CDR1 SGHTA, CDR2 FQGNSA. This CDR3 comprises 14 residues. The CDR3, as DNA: TGTGCCAGCAGCCCAACAGGCTACAATCAGCCCCAGCATTTT. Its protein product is CASSPTGYNQPQHF.

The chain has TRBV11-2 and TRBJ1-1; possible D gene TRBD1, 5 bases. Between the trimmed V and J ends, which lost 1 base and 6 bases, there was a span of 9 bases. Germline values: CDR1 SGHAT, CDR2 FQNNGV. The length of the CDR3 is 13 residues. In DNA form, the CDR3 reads TGTGCCAGCAGCTTAGTGTTGGGGGCTGAAGCTTTCTTT. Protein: CASSLVLGAEAFF.

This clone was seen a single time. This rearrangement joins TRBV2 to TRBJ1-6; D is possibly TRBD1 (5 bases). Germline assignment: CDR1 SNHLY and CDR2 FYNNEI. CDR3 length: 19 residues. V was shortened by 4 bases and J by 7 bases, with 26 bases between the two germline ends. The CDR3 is CASSGGGHRTKSRNSPLHF. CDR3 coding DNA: TGTGCCAGCAGTGGAGGAGGACACCGCACCAAAAGTAGGAATTCACCCCTCCACTTT.

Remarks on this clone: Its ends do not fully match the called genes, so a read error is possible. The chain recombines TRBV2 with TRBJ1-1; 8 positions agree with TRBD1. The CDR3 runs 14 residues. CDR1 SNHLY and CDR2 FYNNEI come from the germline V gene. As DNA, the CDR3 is TGTGCCAGCAGTGGATGGACAGGGAACGCTGAAGCTTTCTTT. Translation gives CASSGWTGNAEAFF. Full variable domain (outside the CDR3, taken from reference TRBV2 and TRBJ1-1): EPEVTQTPSHQVTQMGQEVILRCVPISNHLYFYWYRQILGQKVEFLVSFYNNEISEKSEIFDDQFSVERPDGSNFTLKIRSTKLEDSAMYFCASSGWTGNAEAFFGQGTRLTVV.

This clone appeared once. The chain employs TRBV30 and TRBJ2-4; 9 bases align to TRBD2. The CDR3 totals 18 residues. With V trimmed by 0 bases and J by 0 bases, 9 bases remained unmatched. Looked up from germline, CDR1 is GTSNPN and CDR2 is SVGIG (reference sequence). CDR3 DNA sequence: TGTGCCTGGAGTGTAGTTTGGCGCGGGAGGGTAGCCAAAAACATTCAGTACTTC. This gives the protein CAWSVVWRGRVAKNIQYF.

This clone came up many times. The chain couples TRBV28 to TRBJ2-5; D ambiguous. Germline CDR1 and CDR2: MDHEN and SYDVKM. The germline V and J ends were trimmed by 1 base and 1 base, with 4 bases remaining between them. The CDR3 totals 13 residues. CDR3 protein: CASSLSGQETQYF. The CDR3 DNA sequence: TGTGCCAGCAGTTTATCCGGCCAAGAGACCCAGTACTTC.

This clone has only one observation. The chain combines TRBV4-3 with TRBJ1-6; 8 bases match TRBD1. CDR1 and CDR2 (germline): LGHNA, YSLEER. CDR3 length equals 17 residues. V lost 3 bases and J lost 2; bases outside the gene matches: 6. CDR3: CASSQGTGYTYNSPLHF. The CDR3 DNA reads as TGCGCCAGCAGCCAGGGGACAGGTTACACCTATAATTCACCCCTCCACTTT.

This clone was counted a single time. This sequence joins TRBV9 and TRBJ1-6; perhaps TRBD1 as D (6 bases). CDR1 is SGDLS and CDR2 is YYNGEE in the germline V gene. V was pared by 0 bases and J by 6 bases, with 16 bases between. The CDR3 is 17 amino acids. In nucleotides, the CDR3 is TGTGCCAGCAGCGTAGATCCCAGGGGAATCGGTAATTCACCCCTCCACTTT. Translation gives CASSVDPRGIGNSPLHF.

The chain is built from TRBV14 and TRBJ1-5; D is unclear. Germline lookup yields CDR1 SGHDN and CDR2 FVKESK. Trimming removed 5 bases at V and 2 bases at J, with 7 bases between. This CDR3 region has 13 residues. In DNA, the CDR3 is TGTGCCAGCAGCGCTTTTGGCAATCAGCCCCAGCATTTT. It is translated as CASSAFGNQPQHF.

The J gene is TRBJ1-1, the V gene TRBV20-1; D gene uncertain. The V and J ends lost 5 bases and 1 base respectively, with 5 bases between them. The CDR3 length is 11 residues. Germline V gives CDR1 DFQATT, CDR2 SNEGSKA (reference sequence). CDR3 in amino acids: CSAHWNTEAFF. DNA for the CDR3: TGCAGTGCTCACTGGAACACTGAAGCTTTCTTT.

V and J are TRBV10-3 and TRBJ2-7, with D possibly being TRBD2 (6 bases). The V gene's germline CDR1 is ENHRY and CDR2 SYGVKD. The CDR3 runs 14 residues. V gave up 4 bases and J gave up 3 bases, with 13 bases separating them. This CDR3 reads CAISVRLVNYEQYF. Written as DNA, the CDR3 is TGTGCCATCAGTGTAAGACTAGTCAACTACGAGCAGTACTTC.

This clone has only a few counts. The CDR3 coding sequence is TGTGCCAGCAGCTTAGAGGGGACAGTGGGATACGAGCAGTACTTC. As protein: CASSLEGTVGYEQYF. The rearrangement uses TRBV11-2 and TRBJ2-7; 7 bases are shared with TRBD1. The V gene end was trimmed by 0 bases and the J gene end by 4 bases; junction bases not matched to a gene: 6. The V gene's germline CDR1 is SGHAT and CDR2 FQNNGV. This CDR3 has 15 residues.